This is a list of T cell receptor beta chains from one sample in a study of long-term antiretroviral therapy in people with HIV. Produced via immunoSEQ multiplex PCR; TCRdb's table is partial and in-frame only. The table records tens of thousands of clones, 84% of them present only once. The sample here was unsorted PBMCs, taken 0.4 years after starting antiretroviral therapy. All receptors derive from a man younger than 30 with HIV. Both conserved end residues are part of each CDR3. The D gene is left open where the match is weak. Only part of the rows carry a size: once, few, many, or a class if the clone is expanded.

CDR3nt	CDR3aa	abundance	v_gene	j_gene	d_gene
TGTGCCAGCAGCCCCCGGACAGGGGCTTACACTGAAGCTTTCTTT	CASSPRTGAYTEAFF	NA	TRBV7-8	TRBJ1-1	TRBD1
TGTGCCAGCAGCCCCGGAACGGGCAGGGAAGAGGACGAGCAGTACTTC	CASSPGTGREEDEQYF	NA	TRBV7-9	TRBJ2-7	NA
TGTGCCAGCAGTTGGACTAGCGGAGAGACCCAGTACTTC	CASSWTSGETQYF	NA	TRBV27	TRBJ2-5	TRBD2
TGTGCCAGCAGCTTTTGGCAGAATCCCTACGAGCAGTACTTC	CASSFWQNPYEQYF	NA	TRBV5-8	TRBJ2-7	NA
TGTGCCAGTCATGAGCAGTTCTTC	CASHEQFF	few	TRBV27	TRBJ2-1	NA
TGTGCCAGCAGCTCCCCCGGTAGCGTTTTGCTCTTC	CASSSPGSVLLF	NA	TRBV13	TRBJ2-1	NA
TGTGCCAGCAGGGCCGGGATTGGGGCCGATGAGCAGTTCTTC	CASRAGIGADEQFF	NA	TRBV6-5	TRBJ2-1	NA
TGTGCCAGCAGCACGGGACAGGGGGCTCCCTTGCCTCAGCCCCAGCATTTT	CASSTGQGAPLPQPQHF	NA	TRBV5-6	TRBJ1-5	TRBD1
TGTGCCAGCAAACGGGCGGGCGCTGAAGCTTTCTTT	CASKRAGAEAFF	NA	TRBV28	TRBJ1-1	NA
TGTGCCAGCAGCGAAGGACAGGGCACGAACACCGGGGAGCTGTTTTTT	CASSEGQGTNTGELFF	once	TRBV9	TRBJ2-2	TRBD1
TGTGCCAGCAGTTATTACAGGGGAGAAAAACTGTTTTTT	CASSYYRGEKLFF	NA	TRBV6-5	TRBJ1-4	TRBD1
TGTGCCAGCAGTTACTCGCGGAGCACCGGGGAGCTGTTTTTT	CASSYSRSTGELFF	NA	TRBV6-5	TRBJ2-2	NA
TGCGCCAGCAGCCAAGAAACCCTAGGAACCTCCTACAATGAGCAGTTCTTC	CASSQETLGTSYNEQFF	NA	TRBV4-1	TRBJ2-1	NA
TGTGCCAGCAGTCTTGACAGGGGGACCCACGAGCAGTACTTC	CASSLDRGTHEQYF	NA	TRBV2	TRBJ2-7	TRBD1
TGTGCCAGCAGCGTAGAGGGGCCCCTAGACACTGAAGCTTTCTTT	CASSVEGPLDTEAFF	NA	TRBV9	TRBJ1-1	NA
TGTGCCAGTAGTCCCCCCCGACAGGGACTATATGGCTACACCTTC	CASSPPRQGLYGYTF	few	TRBV19	TRBJ1-2	TRBD1
TGTGCCAGCAGCTTAGTACAGGGTGAATCACCCCTCCACTTT	CASSLVQGESPLHF	NA	TRBV7-9	TRBJ1-6	NA
TGTGCCAGCACCCCTGGACAGGGCCCTTTCAATGAGCAGTTCTTC	CASTPGQGPFNEQFF	NA	TRBV2	TRBJ2-1	TRBD1
TGTGCCAGCAGCCCCAGGGGGACAGGATGGGGACAGGGCTACGAGCAGTACTTC	CASSPRGTGWGQGYEQYF	NA	TRBV9	TRBJ2-7	TRBD1
TGTGCCAGCAGTCTGCCTATAGACAATGAGCAGTTCTTC	CASSLPIDNEQFF	NA	TRBV28	TRBJ2-1	NA
TGTGCCAGCAGCCAAGACAGAAGTAATGAAAAACTGTTTTTT	CASSQDRSNEKLFF	NA	TRBV7-9	TRBJ1-4	NA
TGCGCCAGCAGCCAAGCCGGACTAGCGGGAGGGGAAGATAATGAGCAGTTCTTC	CASSQAGLAGGEDNEQFF	NA	TRBV4-3	TRBJ2-1	TRBD2
TGTGCCAGCAATTTCGGACAGGGATGGTACGAGCAGTACTTC	CASNFGQGWYEQYF	NA	TRBV28	TRBJ2-7	TRBD1
TGTGCCAGTAGTATTTTGGGGGACGGTGAAGCTTTCTTT	CASSILGDGEAFF	few	TRBV19	TRBJ1-1	NA
TGCAGCGTTGAAGTCGGTAGTAGTCTATCTGAAAAACTGTTTTTT	CSVEVGSSLSEKLFF	NA	TRBV29-1	TRBJ1-4	NA
TGTGCTAGTGGTTTGGTACGAAGCGGGAGGGCGGGAGATACGCAGTATTTT	CASGLVRSGRAGDTQYF	NA	TRBV12-5	TRBJ2-3	TRBD2
TGTGCCAGCAGTCTCCCGGGGGCCGAGTACTTC	CASSLPGAEYF	NA	TRBV6-6	TRBJ2-7	NA